This T cell receptor (beta chain) was obtained from a study of cytomegalovirus exposure and HLA in healthy donors. 60 Vbeta and 13 Jbeta primers were used in PCR. Produced via immunoSEQ multiplex PCR; TCRdb's table is partial and in-frame only. The data show fewer than 200,000 clones, with roughly an eighth seen just once and 7.8% held by the top ten. Unrecorded immune exposure was likely among donors, who were nominally healthy when sampled. The germline gives CDR1 LGHNA, CDR2 YSLEER. CDR3 length: 13 residues. Trimming pared 3 bases from V and 5 bases from J, leaving 10 bases between. The study, taken as a whole, reports: A further, later analysis showed that HLA-associated TCR beta chains (compared with equally common others) were more clonally expanded. Earlier findings revealed that most TCR beta V segments proved productive either about 87% or about 30% of the time. A later examination showed that TCR association rates differed by HLA locus, with DRB1 most and HLA-C fewest.

This clone has a handful of counts. Its antigen is currently unknown. The rearrangement uses TRBV4-3 and TRBJ1-2; tentative D call: TRBD1 (5 bases). The sequencing sample was made of PBMCs. The clonotype originates from a middle-aged man in good health and CMV-seropositive. This chain's CDR3 is CASSQSGGYGYTF. The CDR3 coding sequence is TGCGCCAGCAGCCAGTCGGGGGGGTATGGCTACACCTTC.